The entry that follows covers one TCR beta chain sequence. CDR1 and CDR2 (germline): MDHEN, SYDVKM. V was pared by 10 bases and J by 3 bases, with 6 bases of the junction left unmatched. CDR3 length equals 13 residues. The data are from a study of T cell responses to AZD1222 COVID-19 vaccine. Method: immunoSEQ multiplex PCR; TCRdb's copy keeps in-frame clones and lacks some. Among 80,000 to 95,000 clones listed, 70% to 85% were seen once. The source material was peripheral blood, sampled on day 0 of AZD1222 vaccination. The TCR originated in an adult in good health. The genes are TRBV28 and TRBJ1-3; 7 bases are a match to TRBD1. Written as DNA, the CDR3 is TGTGCCACCCAGGGGGTCCGTGGAAACACCATATATTTT. Protein product: CATQGVRGNTIYF.